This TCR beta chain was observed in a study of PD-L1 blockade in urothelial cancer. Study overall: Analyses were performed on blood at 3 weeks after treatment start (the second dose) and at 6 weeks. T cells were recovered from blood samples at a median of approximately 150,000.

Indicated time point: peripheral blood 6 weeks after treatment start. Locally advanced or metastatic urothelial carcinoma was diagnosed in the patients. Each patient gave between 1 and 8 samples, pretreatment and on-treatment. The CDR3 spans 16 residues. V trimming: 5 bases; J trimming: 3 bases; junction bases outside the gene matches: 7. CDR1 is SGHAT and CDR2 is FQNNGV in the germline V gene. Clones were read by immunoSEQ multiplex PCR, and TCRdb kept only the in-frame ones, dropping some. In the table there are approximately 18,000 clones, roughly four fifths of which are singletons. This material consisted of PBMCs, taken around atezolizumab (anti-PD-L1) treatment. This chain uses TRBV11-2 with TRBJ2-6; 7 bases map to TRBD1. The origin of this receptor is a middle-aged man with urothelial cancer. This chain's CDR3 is CASSPGRGHGANVLTF. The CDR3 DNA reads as TGTGCCAGCAGCCCAGGAAGGGGGCATGGGGCCAACGTCCTGACTTTC.